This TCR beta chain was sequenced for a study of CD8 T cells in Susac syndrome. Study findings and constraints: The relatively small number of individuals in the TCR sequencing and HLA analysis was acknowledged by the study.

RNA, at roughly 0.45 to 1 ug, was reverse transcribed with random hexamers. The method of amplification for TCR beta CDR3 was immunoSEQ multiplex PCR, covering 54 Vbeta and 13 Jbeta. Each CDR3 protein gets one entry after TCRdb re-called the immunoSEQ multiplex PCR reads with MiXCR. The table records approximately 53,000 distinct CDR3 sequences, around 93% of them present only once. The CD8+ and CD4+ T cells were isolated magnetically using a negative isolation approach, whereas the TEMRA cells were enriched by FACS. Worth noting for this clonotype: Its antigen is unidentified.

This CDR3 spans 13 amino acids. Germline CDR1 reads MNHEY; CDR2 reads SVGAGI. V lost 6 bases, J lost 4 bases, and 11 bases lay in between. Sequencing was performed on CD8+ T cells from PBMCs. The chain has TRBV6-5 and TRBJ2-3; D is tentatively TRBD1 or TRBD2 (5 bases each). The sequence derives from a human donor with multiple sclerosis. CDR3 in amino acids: CASSPGTPDTQYF. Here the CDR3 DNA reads TGTGCCAGCAGCCCCGGGACGCCAGATACGCAGTATTTT.